The sequence of this T cell receptor beta chain was determined in a study of long-term antiretroviral therapy in people with HIV. Study-level points and caveats: Blood in the study was drawn between the mid-2000s and the late 2010s, possibly under older ART regimens, which may be less effective than current ones. Increased diversity was seen after ART, yet it remained lower than in transplant donor controls.

Details on this clone: Its antigen is unknown.

Before they underwent DNA extraction, samples held roughly 0.9-11 million cryopreserved PBMC. V dropped 4 bases and J dropped 3; count of bases not matched to a gene: 4. This CDR3 has 15 residues. Germline assignment: CDR1 SGHTA and CDR2 FQGNSA. Samples were assayed with immunoSEQ v3.0 at survey level. The method was immunoSEQ multiplex PCR; TCRdb's version includes in-frame clones alone and lacks a portion of them. Counted here are about 17,000 clones, roughly four fifths occurring once; the ten biggest clones make up about 9.3%. The source was unsorted PBMCs, collected 0.3 years before starting antiretroviral therapy. The receptor was derived from a man aged 45-65 years with HIV. V is TRBV7-2 and J is TRBJ1-2, with 11 positions matching TRBD1. The CDR3 DNA sequence: TGTGCCAGCAGCTCGGGACAGGGGGTTTACTATGGCTACACCTTC. It is translated as CASSSGQGVYYGYTF.